This TCR beta chain was sequenced in a study of blood T cell repertoires in COVID-19. Turning to the study itself: PBMCs, B-cell-depleted T cells, or T cells were the source of the cDNA or gDNA that made up the material.

Repertoires were generated with immunoSEQ multiplex PCR, while TCRdb's copy carries only in-frame clones and drops some. Among tens of thousands of clones listed, about 91% were seen once. CDR1 is SGHVS, CDR2 FNYEAQ, per germline. The J segment lost 3 bases and the V segment lost 1 base, leaving 5 bases of the junction unmatched. The CDR3 spans 15 residues. Input material: peripheral blood. The rearrangement links TRBV7-6 to TRBJ1-1; 7 bases are a match to TRBD1. This clonotype was obtained from a man aged 35-49 years with COVID-19, enrolled during active disease. The CDR3 sequence: CASSLGQTGDTEAFF. The CDR3 DNA reads TGTGCCAGCAGCTTAGGGCAAACAGGGGACACTGAAGCTTTCTTT.